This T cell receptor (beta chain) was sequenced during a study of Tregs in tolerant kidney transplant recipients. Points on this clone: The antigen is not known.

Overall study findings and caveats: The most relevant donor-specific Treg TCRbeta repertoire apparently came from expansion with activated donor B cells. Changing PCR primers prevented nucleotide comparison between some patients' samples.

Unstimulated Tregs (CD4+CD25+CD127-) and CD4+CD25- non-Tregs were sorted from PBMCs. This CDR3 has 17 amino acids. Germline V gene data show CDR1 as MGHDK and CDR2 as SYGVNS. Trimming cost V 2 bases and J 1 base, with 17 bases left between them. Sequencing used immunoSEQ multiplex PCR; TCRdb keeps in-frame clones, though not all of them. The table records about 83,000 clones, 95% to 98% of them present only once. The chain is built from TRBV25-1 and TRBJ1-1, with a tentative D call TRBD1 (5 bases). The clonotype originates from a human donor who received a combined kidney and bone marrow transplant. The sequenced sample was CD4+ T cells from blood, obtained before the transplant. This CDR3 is CASSENHRSDPNTEAFF. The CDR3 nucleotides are TGTGCCAGCAGTGAAAATCACAGGAGCGACCCGAACACTGAAGCTTTCTTT.